What follows is one TCR beta chain and its context. Its antigen remains unknown. The data stem from a study of chemoradiotherapy in HPV16-positive cancers. General study findings and limits: Functional assays defining HPV-specific T cells used only two HPV16-positive patients. HPV-responsive T-cell expansion during chemoradiotherapy was linked to improved recurrence-free survival in HPV16-positive patients. Candidate HPV-specific clones and E7-related TCR motifs grew in tumor during treatment.

The CDR3 runs to 12 residues. Trimming left V 9 bases short and J 6 bases short, with 11 bases between. CDR1 and CDR2 from the germline V gene are SNHLY and FYNNEI. Clones were sequenced by immunoSEQ multiplex PCR, and TCRdb holds only the in-frame ones, with some missing. In the table there are roughly 30,000 clones, roughly 90% of which are singletons. The chain links TRBV2 to TRBJ2-2, with a tentative D call TRBD2 (5 bases). Sequencing used blood, obtained from a patient who underwent chemoradiotherapy. The source is a human donor with HPV-associated anogenital cancer. The CDR3 sequence: CASGGRSGELFF. In DNA form, the CDR3 reads TGTGCCAGTGGAGGACGATCCGGGGAGCTGTTTTTT. The complete variable domain, with remaining parts taken from reference TRBV2 and TRBJ2-2, reads EPEVTQTPSHQVTQMGQEVILRCVPISNHLYFYWYRQILGQKVEFLVSFYNNEISEKSEIFDDQFSVERPDGSNFTLKIRSTKLEDSAMYFCASGGRSGELFFGEGSRLTVL.